The T cell receptor (beta chain) described here comes from a study of blood T cell repertoires in COVID-19. In the study overall: Acute and convalescent COVID-19 samples came from the United States, Italy and Spain. In each case, the material was cDNA or gDNA derived from T cells, B-cell-depleted T cells, or PBMCs.

Original data processing: Estimated nucleated cell counts came from reference gene primer amplification. Assay used: immunoSEQ multiplex PCR; TCRdb lists only in-frame clones, some missing. The V and J calls and clone size come from that table; D and trimming were worked out from the DNA. The repertoire consists of some 320,000 clones, with 85% occurring once and the leading ten covering 6% to 9%. This clone has a handful of counts. Germline V CDR1 and CDR2: LGHNT, FRNRAP. Losses at the gene ends were 5 bases for V and 4 bases for J; bases not matched to a gene: 8. The CDR3 loop spans 15 amino acids. This TCR was sampled from a human donor in a cohort sampled during active COVID-19. This chain joins TRBV12-5 and TRBJ2-7, with 10 bases that match TRBD1. The material sequenced was peripheral blood. For the CDR3, the DNA is TGTGCTAGTGGTCCGATTCGGACAGGGGGTTACGAGCAGTACTTC. This translates into CASGPIRTGGYEQYF.